One sample yielded the 13 T cell receptor beta chains listed below, sequenced in a study of blood T cell repertoires in COVID-19. Using immunoSEQ multiplex PCR, the repertoire was profiled, and TCRdb retains in-frame clones only, with some absent. The sample holds about 300,000 clones, approximately 84% seen once. The source material was peripheral blood. These receptors were collected from a human donor with COVID-19, enrolled during active disease. The donor label of this sample is uncertain.

V is TRBV2 and J is TRBJ2-7, with 15 bases that match TRBD2. The CDR3 runs 14 residues. V lost 7 bases, J lost 5 bases, and 3 bases stayed unmatched. Germline V gene sequence: CDR1 SNHLY, CDR2 FYNNEI. Here the CDR3 reads CASKGLAGGDEQYF. CDR3 DNA sequence: TGTGCCAGCAAGGGACTAGCGGGAGGAGACGAGCAGTACTTC.

This rearrangement joins TRBV27 to TRBJ2-2; 9 nucleotides match TRBD1. V was clipped by 5 bases and J by 6 bases; unmatched bases: 13. This CDR3 comprises 17 residues. Germline loops: CDR1 MNHEY, CDR2 SMNVEV (reference sequence). CDR3 loop: CASSRIQGALLSGELFF. The CDR3 region has the DNA TGTGCCAGCAGTCGTATACAGGGGGCACTTCTCTCCGGGGAGCTGTTTTTT.

This rearrangement joins TRBV7-2 to TRBJ2-5, with D tentatively TRBD2 (5 bases). CDR3 length: 14 residues. Germline CDR1 is SGHTA and CDR2 is FQGNSA. V shed 1 base and J shed 1 base, with 7 bases lying between them. The CDR3 DNA reads TGTGCCAGCAGCTTAGGCGGGTTCCAAGAGACCCAGTACTTC. Protein product: CASSLGGFQETQYF.

The CDR3 nucleotides are TGTGCCAGCAGCCAATCGGCCAGGGTACCCCAGCCCCAGCATTTT. It translates to CASSQSARVPQPQHF. This chain joins TRBV4-2 and TRBJ1-5; possibly TRBD1 for D (5 bases). With 2 bases removed from V and 7 bases from J, the gap between germline ends came to 15 bases. The CDR3 is made up of 15 amino acids. Germline lookup yields CDR1 LGHNA and CDR2 YNFKEQ.

V is TRBV28 and J is TRBJ2-3, with 9 bases that match TRBD2. Germline V gene lookup returns CDR1 MDHEN and CDR2 SYDVKM. The V gene end was trimmed by 3 bases and the J gene end by 0 bases; junction bases not matched to a gene: 7. This CDR3 is 17 amino acids long. The CDR3: CASSLGLAVSSTDTQYF. For the CDR3, the DNA is TGTGCCAGCAGTTTGGGACTAGCCGTCTCTAGCACAGATACGCAGTATTTT.

The rearrangement joins TRBV21-1 to TRBJ2-7; the table's D call TRBD2 went unverified against the DNA. TRBV21-1 is annotated as a pseudogene. The CDR3 has 22 residues. The CDR3 is CASSKARGGQGAGRIKAYEQYF. The DNA of the CDR3 is TGTGCCAGCAGCAAAGCGCGCGGGGGGCAAGGAGCGGGAAGGATAAAAGCCTACGAGCAGTACTTC.

The rearrangement joins TRBV10-1 to TRBJ2-1; 10 nucleotides agree with TRBD1. CDR3 length: 16 residues. Germline V CDR1 and CDR2: WNHNN, SYGVQD (reference sequence). With 6 bases clipped from V and 4 bases from J, the junction kept 9 bases outside the gene matches. CDR3 protein: CASSATGTGAYNEQFF. The CDR3 nucleotides read TGCGCCAGCAGCGCTACCGGGACAGGGGCATACAATGAGCAGTTCTTC.

Of note for this clone: At one of its ends the junction is not consistent with the germline gene, which may arise from a read error. The chain employs TRBV9 and TRBJ2-1; 10 bases fit TRBD1. The CDR3 loop spans 16 amino acids. Germline lookup yields CDR1 SGDLS and CDR2 YYNGEE. The CDR3 reads CASSVAMGQGLGEQFF. For the CDR3, the DNA is TGCGCCAGCAGCGTAGCTATGGGACAGGGGTTGGGTGAGCAGTTCTTC.

This chain joins TRBV19 and TRBJ2-2, with 8 bases identical to TRBD2. This CDR3 is built from 15 residues. The germline gives CDR1 LNHDA, CDR2 SQIVND (reference sequence). Trimming cost V 4 bases and J 4 bases; bases outside gene matches: 5. This CDR3 is CASSRASGLTGELFF. In DNA form, the CDR3 reads TGTGCCAGTAGTAGGGCTAGCGGGCTCACCGGGGAGCTGTTTTTT.

The chain uses TRBV18 and TRBJ1-2; no clear D gene. Trimming took off 6 bases at V and 0 bases at J, with 17 bases between the two ends. Germline V lookup: CDR1 KGHSH, CDR2 LQKENI. CDR3 length: 16 residues. CDR3 in DNA: TGTGCCAGCTCCCCCGCCCACAGACCACCTAACTATGGCTACACCTTC. Residues: CASSPAHRPPNYGYTF.

The chain uses TRBV30 and TRBJ1-3, with TRBD1 identical over 10 bases. This CDR3 has 16 amino acids. Germline lookup yields CDR1 GTSNPN and CDR2 SVGIG (reference sequence). V lost 1 base, J lost 4 bases, and 7 bases stayed unmatched. The CDR3 here is CAWSGDRGQSGNTIYF. Here the CDR3 DNA reads TGTGCCTGGAGTGGGGACAGGGGACAATCAGGAAACACCATATATTTT.

The J gene is TRBJ1-4, the V gene TRBV5-6; 7 nucleotides agree with TRBD1. CDR3 length equals 14 residues. Trimming at V came to 2 bases and at J to 3 bases, leaving 1 base not matched to a gene. The germline V gene encodes CDR1 SGHDT and CDR2 YYEEEE. The CDR3 sequence: CASSFGTANEKLFF. In DNA, the CDR3 is TGTGCCAGCAGCTTCGGGACAGCTAATGAAAAACTGTTTTTT.

The rearrangement uses TRBV6-1 and TRBJ2-3, with unresolved D. The germline CDR1 and CDR2 sequences are MNHNS and SASEGT. Between the trimmed V and J ends, which lost 3 bases and 10 bases, there was a span of 14 bases. This CDR3 spans 13 amino acids. The CDR3 here is CASSDITTRPQYF. DNA for the CDR3: TGTGCCAGCAGTGATATAACCACGCGGCCGCAGTATTTT.